The table lists the clone carrying this T cell receptor (beta chain) with a few counts. Its antigen is unknown. This specimen comes from a study of blood T cells in healthy people across ages. General study points: Naive T cell percentage showed a strong correlation with TCR beta diversity.

The CDR3 has 14 residues. Trimming stripped 5 bases from V and 6 bases from J, with 16 bases between. The V gene's germline CDR1 is MDHEN and CDR2 SYDVKM. Through a sample-barcoded 5' primer and a J-beta primer mix, a second PCR was run for roughly 7 to 11 cycles. TCRdb fed the 5' RACE reads into MiXCR, producing one record per CDR3 protein. There are just over 1 million distinct CDR3 sequences in the sample; more than 40% occur only once, and about 20% lies in the top ten. The chain links TRBV28 to TRBJ2-5; D not resolved. Sequencing was done on a sample of blood. This TCR came from a woman aged 60 to 75 in good health. DNA for the CDR3: TGTGCCAGCAGTGGAGTAGTTCTGGAGAAGACCCAGTACTTC. This translates into CASSGVVLEKTQYF.